A single TCR beta chain is shown here with its context. In the study's own analysis: Reference gene primer amplification gave estimated nucleated cell counts. TCRdb's copy holds only in-frame clones and misses some; the assay was immunoSEQ multiplex PCR. From that table come the V and J calls and clone size; the DNA was used to work out D and trimming. This table holds around 300,000 clones, approximately 89% found once. This sample was included in a study of blood T cell repertoires in COVID-19. About the study: Researchers got acute and convalescent COVID-19 samples from the United States, Italy and Spain.

From germline, CDR1 is SQVTM and CDR2 ANQGSEA. The CDR3 covers 12 residues. Trimming shortened V by 4 bases and J by 3 bases, and 10 bases separated the two germline ends. All enrollees were roughly 18 to 90 years old and from approximately 25 US areas. Cohort 3 recovered donors had two negative PCRs, clearance, or symptom resolution. This sequence was found in a woman in her fifties or sixties who had recovered from COVID-19. The sequenced sample was PBMCs or T cells enriched from blood (not recorded which). The chain couples TRBV29-1 to TRBJ2-7; D is undetermined. CDR3 nucleotide sequence: TGCAGCGTTGTCAGGTCCCTCTACGAGCAGTACTTC. This sequence encodes CSVVRSLYEQYF.